This entry describes one T cell receptor beta chain. This entry is derived from a study of shared clonotypes between healthy human individuals. Measured with immunoSEQ multiplex PCR; TCRdb has only the in-frame clones, and not every one. Among about 710,000 clones listed, approximately 72% were seen once. Unmatched junction bases numbered 8, after V lost 2 bases and J lost 6 bases. The CDR3 covers 16 residues. Germline loops: CDR1 KGHSH, CDR2 LQKENI. J is TRBJ2-1 and V is TRBV18; the match to TRBD1 covers 9 bases. The TCR was taken from a woman in her twenties or thirties in good health. Sequenced sample: memory CD4+ T cells sorted from blood. Regarding subset: CD45RA-negative fraction. CDR3 in amino acids: CASSPAGTGLINEQFF. CDR3 bases: TGTGCCAGCTCACCAGCCGGGACAGGGTTGATCAATGAGCAGTTCTTC.